Below are 8 T cell receptor beta chains sequenced from a single sample in a study of T cell repertoires in chronic hepatitis B. Here immunoSEQ multiplex PCR was the method, and the copy in TCRdb shows in-frame clones only, minus some. The sample includes over 400 clones, around 78% of them seen just once. The sequencing sample was made of total CD8+ T cells from PBMCs. These receptors were collected from a human donor with chronic hepatitis B virus infection.

The CDR3 nucleotides read TGTGCCAGCAGCCCCCTTGAGGGTGCGACTGAAGCTTTCTTT. Its protein is CASSPLEGATEAFF. V is TRBV9 and J is TRBJ1-1, with D unclear. Looked up from germline, CDR1 is SGDLS and CDR2 is YYNGEE. Trimming removed 4 bases at V and 5 bases at J, with 15 bases between. The CDR3 contains 14 residues.

The CDR3 coding sequence is TGTGCCAGCAGTGAAGGGACTAGCGGCTCCTACGAGCAGTACTTC. Its protein product is CASSEGTSGSYEQYF. This rearrangement joins TRBV6-1 to TRBJ2-7, with 10 bases identical to TRBD2. The CDR3 is 15 residues long. In germline, CDR1 is MNHNS, CDR2 SASEGT. The trim removed 1 base at V and 0 bases at J, leaving 0 bases unmatched.

The chain employs TRBV7-2 and TRBJ2-1; 8 nucleotides line up with TRBD2. Per germline, CDR1 SGHTA and CDR2 FQGNSA. After removal of 7 bases from V and 3 bases from J, the junction contained 8 bases not matched to a gene. This CDR3 is 15 amino acids long. The CDR3 nucleotides are TGTGCCAGCACCTTGGGCGGGGGGTTCTACAATGAGCAGTTCTTC. Translated: CASTLGGGFYNEQFF.

The rearrangement uses TRBV6-9 and TRBJ1-1; D remains unclear. The V gene's germline CDR1 is MNHGY and CDR2 SVAAGI. The CDR3 runs to 15 residues. V lost 3 bases and J lost 4, with 15 bases in between. In nucleotides, the CDR3 is TGTGCCAGCAGTTACGCCGGGCCGCAATTCACTGAAGCTTTCTTT. Protein: CASSYAGPQFTEAFF.

The rearrangement links TRBV5-1 to TRBJ1-1; D call uncertain. The CDR3 is 16 residues long. Germline CDR1 reads SGHRS; CDR2 reads YFSETQ. V shed 1 base and J shed 5 bases, with 18 bases lying between them. The CDR3 DNA sequence: TGCGCCAGCAGCTTGTATTGGGTGGGTTTGAGGACTGAAGCTTTCTTT. As protein: CASSLYWVGLRTEAFF. The full variable domain, its missing parts supplied by reference TRBV5-1 and TRBJ1-1, is KAGVTQTPRYLIKTRGQQVTLSCSPISGHRSVSWYQQTPGQGLQFLFEYFSETQRNKGNFPGRFSGRQFSNSRSEMNVSTLELGDSALYLCASSLYWVGLRTEAFFGQGTRLTVV.

This clone was seen only once. The chain's CDR3 is CASSSTDGSEAFF. The CDR3 region has the DNA TGTGCCAGCAGTTCTACGGACGGTAGTGAAGCTTTCTTT. The chain uses TRBV11-2 and TRBJ1-1; D is uncertain. The ends were cut back, 6 bases at V and 7 bases at J, with 15 bases in the middle. Per the germline V gene, CDR1 is SGHAT and CDR2 is FQNNGV. The CDR3 is made up of 13 amino acids.

This clone was found a few times. The V gene is TRBV6-5, the J gene TRBJ1-5; TRBD1 might be the D (5 bases). Germline V gene data show CDR1 as MNHEY and CDR2 as SVGAGI. Trimming took 10 bases from V and 5 from J, leaving 18 bases between them. There are 14 residues in the CDR3. DNA of the CDR3: TGTGCCAACAAAACCCCGGGGGTCGATCAGCCCCAGCATTTT. Encoded protein: CANKTPGVDQPQHF.

The CDR3 DNA sequence: TGTGCCAGCAGCCCATCCGGGACAGGGTATGGCTACACCTTC. Translating it yields CASSPSGTGYGYTF. V gene TRBV7-8 combines with J gene TRBJ1-2, with 9 nucleotides matching TRBD1. There are 14 residues in the CDR3. Germline V gene lookup returns CDR1 SGHVS and CDR2 FQNEAQ. V gave up 5 bases and J gave up 5 bases; unmatched junction bases: 6.